This T cell receptor beta chain was obtained from a study of CD8+ T cells in alopecia areata (dated by TCRdb to about 2018). Regarding the complete study: The treated patients, all with moderate-to-severe alopecia areata, were enrolled in an open-label pilot trial of oral tofacitinib given at 5 to 10 mg twice daily. Tofacitinib was administered for 6 to 18 months, and 6 months of follow-up off drug were then conducted to assess delayed response and recurrence. For the treated patients, the SALT score, which quantifies what percentage of scalp surface area is affected, served as the measure of disease severity. High-throughput TCRbeta sequencing was used to examine T cell clonal expansion in alopecia areata in both the C3H/HeJ mouse model and human patients. Human TCRbeta sequencing covered scalp tissue and sorted CD4+ and CD8+ peripheral blood T cells from patchy and totalis/universalis alopecia areata patients and healthy controls. Biopsies were taken from tofacitinib-treated patients at baseline and again at 4 and 24 weeks into treatment, and several of those patients also had a later scalp biopsy. Scalp clonality was compared across normal scalp (n=4), patchy alopecia areata scalp (n=8), and alopecia totalis/universalis scalp (n=8). RNA was extracted with the PAXgene miRNA kit for fixed scalp, the miRNeasy kit for PBMCs, and the RNeasy kit for mouse skin. immunoSEQ multiplex PCR using 35 Vbeta forward primers and 13 Jbeta reverse primers was used to amplify TCRbeta CDR3 regions. The research as a whole found: Compared with normal scalp, lesional scalp, particularly in alopecia totalis/universalis, had higher clonality and more expanded CD8+ clones, which suggests antigenic drive. Unlike mouse skin, which is dominated by gammadelta T cells, normal human skin has resident alphabeta T cells that are also sequenced, and this complicates analysis of the scalp TCR repertoire. TCR sequences shared between patients were less clear than in mice, possibly partly because of HLA diversity in the patient population. Scalp clonality and the number of expanded CD8+ clones among the top 100 scalp clones were significantly decreased by tofacitinib. Because the treated cohort was small and included a single nonresponder, larger studies are needed to assess links between baseline CD8+ expansion and response. During tofacitinib treatment, many expanded lesional clones remained in scalp and blood, and this persistence may partly explain relapse after treatment is stopped.

Receptors were amplified or captured by the immunoSEQ multiplex PCR assay. For TCR sequencing, RNA was extracted from every sample and reverse transcribed into cDNA to serve as template. First-strand cDNA was synthesized using SuperScript III with a 2:1 mix of oligo-dT and random hexamers. A synthetic immune receptor repertoire was used to measure amplification bias, and any remaining bias was corrected computationally. Per the authors' processing: Raw reads were preprocessed to remove errors, and CDR3 was defined according to IMGT conventions as the region from the conserved cysteine to phenylalanine. Clonality was computed as 1 minus the Shannon entropy, with the entropy normalized by log2 of the number of productive unique TCRs. CD4 or CD8 identity of scalp clones was inferred by cross-referencing scalp TCRbeta sequences with sorted blood CD4 and CD8 repertoires. What TCRdb holds here is the immuneACCESS table cut down to in-frame rearrangements. Part of the clones is not present; checked against another copy, under half of the missing clones reflect an unresolved V gene, and the others are unexplained. From that table come the V and J calls and clone size; the DNA was used to work out D and trimming. The sample table shows 95,000 to 110,000 clones, and 84% are seen once. Around 25% of the sample is in the top ten clones.

Counted from cysteine to phenylalanine, this CDR3 has 15 amino acids. The entry retains the CDR3 DNA only, 45 bases that are in frame from base 1. From the germline V gene, CDR1 is SQVTM and CDR2 is ANQGSEA. The junction shows trimming of 7 bases on V and 8 bases on J, plus 24 bases between the germline ends. This clone occurred a few times. The antigen it binds to is not known. Nothing much larger sits one base from this clone, and base qualities are not available. This specimen's time point label, per the study, means: roughly 26 weeks on oral tofacitinib. The sample's treatment or condition label, in plain terms: oral pan-JAK inhibitor, 5-10 mg twice daily. Lesional scalp punch biopsies and peripheral blood were obtained from alopecia areata patients. PBMCs were isolated by density centrifugation and stained for CD3, CD4 and CD8, and CD4+ and CD8+ T cells were sorted on a FACSAria.

This specimen was CD8+ T cells sorted from blood, taken at week 24, from a patient treated with tofacitinib. This clonotype was sampled from a human donor with alopecia areata. The chain is assembled from TRBV29-1 and TRBJ2-1, with a tentative D gene TRBD2 over 6 matching bases. The sequenced DNA: TGCAGCGGGGCCCGTGGTAGCGGCCTCGGGGATGAGCAGTTCTTC. Translated, this is CSGARGSGLGDEQFF.